This T cell receptor beta chain was profiled in a study of blood T cell repertoires in COVID-19. The assay was immunoSEQ multiplex PCR, and TCRdb's table has in-frame clones only and misses some. Found here are 230,000 or so clones, approximately 90% of them singletons; the top ten hold roughly 3.4%. The germline CDR1 and CDR2 sequences are GTSNPN and SVGIG (reference sequence). The length of the CDR3 is 15 residues. V lost 2 bases and J 0 bases, leaving 11 bases between the germline ends. The sequenced sample consisted of PBMCs or T cells enriched from blood (not recorded which). V is TRBV30 and J is TRBJ2-1; possibly TRBD2 for D (5 bases). The sequence was obtained from a woman aged 40-49 years with acute COVID-19. The CDR3, as DNA: TGTGCCTGGAGTTTTGGGGAGAGCTCCTACAATGAGCAGTTCTTC. Translating it yields CAWSFGESSYNEQFF.